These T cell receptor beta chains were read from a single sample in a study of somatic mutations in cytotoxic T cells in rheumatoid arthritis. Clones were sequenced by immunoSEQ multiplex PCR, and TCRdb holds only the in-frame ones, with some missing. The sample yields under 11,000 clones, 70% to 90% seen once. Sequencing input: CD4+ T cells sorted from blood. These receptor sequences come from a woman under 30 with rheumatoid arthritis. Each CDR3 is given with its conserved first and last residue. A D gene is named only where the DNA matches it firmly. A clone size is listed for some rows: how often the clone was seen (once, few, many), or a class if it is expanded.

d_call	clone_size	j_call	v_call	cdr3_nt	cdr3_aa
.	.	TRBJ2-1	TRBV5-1	TGCGCCAGCAGCTGGGGAGGGGGAGGAGAGCAGTTCTTC	CASSWGGGGEQFF
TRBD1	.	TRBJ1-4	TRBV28	TGTGCCAGCAGGAGGCAGGGGGCTTCAACTAATGAAAAACTGTTTTTT	CASRRQGASTNEKLFF
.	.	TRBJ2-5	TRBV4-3	TGCGCCAGCAGCCAAGAGGATGGGCTAGTGGGGGCGTTGGGGACCCAGTACTTC	CASSQEDGLVGALGTQYF
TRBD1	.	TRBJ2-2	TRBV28	TGTGCCAGCACCCAAGGGGGCCGCGGGGAGCTGTTTTTT	CASTQGGRGELFF
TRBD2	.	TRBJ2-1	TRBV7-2	TGTGCCAGCAGCGCTAGACGGCTAGCGGTCTACAATGAGCAGTTCTTC	CASSARRLAVYNEQFF
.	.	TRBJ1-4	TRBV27	TGTGCCAGCAGTTTATCCCCGGGAGCCGTTGGTGATTCTAATGAAAAACTGTTTTTT	CASSLSPGAVGDSNEKLFF
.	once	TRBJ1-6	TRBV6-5	TGTGCCAGCAGTACTACAGGGTTGAGAGGATCACCCCTCCACTTT	CASSTTGLRGSPLHF
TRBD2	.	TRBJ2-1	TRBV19	TGTGCCAGTAGTATTGAGAGGTGGGGGGGTGGTGAGCAGTTCTTC	CASSIERWGGGEQFF
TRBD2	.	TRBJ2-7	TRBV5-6	TGTGCCAGCAGCGTACGGGGGGAAACCTACGAGCAGTACTTC	CASSVRGETYEQYF
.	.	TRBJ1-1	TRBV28	TGTGCCAGCACCGGACCTAGCTTGAACACTGAAGCTTTCTTT	CASTGPSLNTEAFF
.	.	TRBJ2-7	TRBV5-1	TGCGCCAGCAGCCCTTATACGGGATTCCGTGACGAGCAGTACTTC	CASSPYTGFRDEQYF
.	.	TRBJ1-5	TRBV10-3	TGTGCCATCAGTGAGTCAATAGGAAAGGGGAATCAGCCCCAGCATTTT	CAISESIGKGNQPQHF
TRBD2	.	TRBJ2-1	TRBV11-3	TGTGCCAGCAGCTTAGATCTGTCGGGAGGGTCCCACAATGAGCAGTTCTTC	CASSLDLSGGSHNEQFF
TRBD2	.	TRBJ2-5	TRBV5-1	TGCGCCAGCAGCTTGGCCCTAGCGGGAGGGGAGACCCAGTACTTC	CASSLALAGGETQYF
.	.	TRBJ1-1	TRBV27	TGTGCCAGCAGTTTCTTACCACTCACTGAAGCTTTCTTT	CASSFLPLTEAFF
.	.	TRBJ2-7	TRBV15	TGTGCCACCAGCACGGCCTACGAGCAGTACTTC	CATSTAYEQYF
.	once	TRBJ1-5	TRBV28	TGTGCCAGCAGTTCCGCTGGGAGTGGCAATCAGCCCCAGCATTTT	CASSSAGSGNQPQHF
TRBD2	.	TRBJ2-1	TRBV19	TGTGCCAGTAGTCCCTGGGTAGCGGGGTACAATGAGCAGTTCTTC	CASSPWVAGYNEQFF
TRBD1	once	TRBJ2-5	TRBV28	TGTGCCAGCAGTTCGGGGGACAGGGCGCTAAAAGAGACCCAGTACTTC	CASSSGDRALKETQYF
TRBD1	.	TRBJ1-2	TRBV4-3	TGCGCCAGCAGCCAAGATTTCGACAGGGGGAGATATGGCTACACCTTC	CASSQDFDRGRYGYTF
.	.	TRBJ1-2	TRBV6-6	TGTGCCAGCATGACAGGCCAGTCGGGCTACACCTTC	CASMTGQSGYTF
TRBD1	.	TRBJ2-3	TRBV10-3	TGTGCCATCGCAGCCGGGACAGGGGGGACAGATACGCAGTATTTT	CAIAAGTGGTDTQYF
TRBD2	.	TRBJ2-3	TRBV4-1	TGCGCCAGCAGCCTGGGACTAGCGGGGAGAGATACGCAGTATTTT	CASSLGLAGRDTQYF
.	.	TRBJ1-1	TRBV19	TGTGCCAGTAGTATGGGTTTGCAGGGGACTGAAGCTTTCTTT	CASSMGLQGTEAFF
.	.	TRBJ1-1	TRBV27	TGTGCCAGCAGCTTAAATCATAACACTGAAGCTTTCTTT	CASSLNHNTEAFF
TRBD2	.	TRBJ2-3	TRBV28	TGTGCCAGCAGTAGCGCCGGGACTAGCGGGGGCACAGATACGCAGTATTTT	CASSSAGTSGGTDTQYF
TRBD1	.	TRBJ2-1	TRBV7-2	TGTGCCAGCAGCTGGGGACAGGGGGCGGGCAATGAGCAGTTCTTC	CASSWGQGAGNEQFF
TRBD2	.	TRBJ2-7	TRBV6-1	TGTGCCAGCAGGGCCGGGACTAGCAGTACCTACGAGCAGTACTTC	CASRAGTSSTYEQYF
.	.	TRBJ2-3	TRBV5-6	TGTGCCAGCAGCTTGGGAGCGGCCCTCACAGATACGCAGTATTTT	CASSLGAALTDTQYF
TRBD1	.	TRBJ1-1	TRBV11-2	TGTGCCAGCAGCTTGCGGGGGACAGGGAACACTGAAGCTTTCTTT	CASSLRGTGNTEAFF
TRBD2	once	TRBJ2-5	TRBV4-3	TGCGCCAGCAGCCAAGAGGATGGGCTAGCGGGGGCGTTGGGGACCCAGTACTTC	CASSQEDGLAGALGTQYF
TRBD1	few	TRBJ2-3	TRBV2	TGTGCCAGCAGCCGGGACAGCCAAGATACGCAGTATTTT	CASSRDSQDTQYF
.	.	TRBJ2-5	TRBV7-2	TGTGCCAGCAGCTTAGCCGGCTCAACGGGGACCCAGTACTTC	CASSLAGSTGTQYF
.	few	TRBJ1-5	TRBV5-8	TGTGCCAGCAGGGATGGACGGGGGATGTCCCAGCATTTT	CASRDGRGMSQHF
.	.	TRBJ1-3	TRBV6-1	TGTGCCAGCAGGGTGGGGGGGGCTTATGGAAACACCATATATTTT	CASRVGGAYGNTIYF
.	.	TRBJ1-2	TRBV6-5	TGTGCCAGCAGGCGGGACCGGGCTAACTATGGCTACACCTTC	CASRRDRANYGYTF
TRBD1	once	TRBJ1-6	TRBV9	TGTGCCAGCAGCGGGGGACAGGGGCACAATTCACCCCTCCACTTT	CASSGGQGHNSPLHF
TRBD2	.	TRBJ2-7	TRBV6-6	TGTGCCAGCAGTTACTCAGGGACTAGCGCCCCGGGGCAGTACTTC	CASSYSGTSAPGQYF
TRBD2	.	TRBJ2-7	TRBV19	TGTGCCACAAAACCGGGGACGGGGGGCTACGAGCAGTACTTC	CATKPGTGGYEQYF
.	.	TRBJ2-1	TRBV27	TGTGCCAGCAGTTCAGGGGGGTTAACAATGGAGCAGTTCTTC	CASSSGGLTMEQFF
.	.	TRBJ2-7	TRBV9	TGTGCCAGCAGCGGCGACCGAACAGGGGAGGTCGGCGAGCAGTACTTC	CASSGDRTGEVGEQYF
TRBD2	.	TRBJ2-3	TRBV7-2	TGTGCCAGCAGCTACAGACTAGCGGGGTCCACAGATACGCAGTATTTT	CASSYRLAGSTDTQYF
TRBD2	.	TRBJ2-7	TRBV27	TGTGCCAGTCAGGGAGGGAACCTTTACGAGCAGTACTTC	CASQGGNLYEQYF
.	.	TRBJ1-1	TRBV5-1	TGCGCCAGCAGCCTTGGGCCCAGCCACACTGAAGCTTTCTTT	CASSLGPSHTEAFF
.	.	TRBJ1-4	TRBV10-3	TGTGCCATCAGCGACGGGCTGGCGGGTGAAAAACTGTTTTTT	CAISDGLAGEKLFF
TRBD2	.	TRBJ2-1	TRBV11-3	TGTGCCAGCAGCGTAAGCGGGGGGACTTCCTACAATGAGCAGTTCTTC	CASSVSGGTSYNEQFF
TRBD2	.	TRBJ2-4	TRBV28	TGTGCCAGCAGTGTAGCTAGCGGGAGAAACATTCAGTACTTC	CASSVASGRNIQYF
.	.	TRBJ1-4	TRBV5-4	TGTGCCAGCAGCCAAGGAGGGGATGCAACTAATGAAAAACTGTTTTTT	CASSQGGDATNEKLFF